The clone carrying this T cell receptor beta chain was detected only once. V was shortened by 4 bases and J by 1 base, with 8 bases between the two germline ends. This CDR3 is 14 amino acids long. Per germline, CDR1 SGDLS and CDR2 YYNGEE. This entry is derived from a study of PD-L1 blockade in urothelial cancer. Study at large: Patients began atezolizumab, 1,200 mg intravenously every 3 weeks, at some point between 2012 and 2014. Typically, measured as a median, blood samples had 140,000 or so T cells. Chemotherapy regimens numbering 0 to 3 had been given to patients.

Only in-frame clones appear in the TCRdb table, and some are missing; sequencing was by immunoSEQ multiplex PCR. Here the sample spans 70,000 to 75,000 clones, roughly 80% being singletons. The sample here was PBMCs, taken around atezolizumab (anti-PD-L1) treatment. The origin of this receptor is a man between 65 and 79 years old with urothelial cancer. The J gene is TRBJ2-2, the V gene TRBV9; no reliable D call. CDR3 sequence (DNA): TGTGCCAGCAGCTCTCGGAGGAACACCGGGGAGCTGTTTTTT. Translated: CASSSRRNTGELFF.